This passage covers 3 T cell receptor beta chains from one sample sequenced in a study of cytomegalovirus exposure and HLA in healthy donors. The study ran its PCR with 60 Vbeta and 13 Jbeta primers. The table came from immunoSEQ multiplex PCR; TCRdb's copy has only in-frame clones and leaves some out. The profile covers about 76,000 clones, with roughly two thirds appearing a single time and 4.9% taken by the ten largest. Source material: PBMCs. The source is a man between 60 and 75 years old in good health and CMV-seropositive.

The genes are TRBV6-5 and TRBJ1-5, with D maybe TRBD1 (6 bases). CDR1 and CDR2 (germline): MNHEY, SVGAGI. V lost 2 bases to trimming and J lost 5 bases, with 10 bases between them. The CDR3 covers 14 residues. The CDR3 nucleotides are TGTGCCAGCAGTTACGTGGCAGGGGATCAGCCCCAGCATTTT. This gives the protein CASSYVAGDQPQHF.

This chain connects TRBV7-9 to TRBJ2-5, with 9 bases fitting TRBD1. The end of the DNA aligns better with TRBJ2-7, so the J call may be wrong. The V gene's germline CDR1 is SEHNR and CDR2 FQNEAQ (reference sequence). The CDR3 is 14 amino acids. Written as DNA, the CDR3 is TGTGCCAGCAGCATTGGACAGGGGCAATACGAGCAGTACTTC. Amino acids: CASSIGQGQYEQYF.

The chain is built from TRBV28 and TRBJ1-1, with TRBD1 matching over 8 bases. Germline V lookup: CDR1 MDHEN, CDR2 SYDVKM. This CDR3 has 14 amino acids. The V gene end was trimmed by 4 bases and the J gene end by 3 bases; junction bases not matched to a gene: 4. The CDR3 is CASSSPGGYTEAFF. The CDR3 coding sequence is TGTGCCAGCAGTTCCCCAGGGGGCTACACTGAAGCTTTCTTT.